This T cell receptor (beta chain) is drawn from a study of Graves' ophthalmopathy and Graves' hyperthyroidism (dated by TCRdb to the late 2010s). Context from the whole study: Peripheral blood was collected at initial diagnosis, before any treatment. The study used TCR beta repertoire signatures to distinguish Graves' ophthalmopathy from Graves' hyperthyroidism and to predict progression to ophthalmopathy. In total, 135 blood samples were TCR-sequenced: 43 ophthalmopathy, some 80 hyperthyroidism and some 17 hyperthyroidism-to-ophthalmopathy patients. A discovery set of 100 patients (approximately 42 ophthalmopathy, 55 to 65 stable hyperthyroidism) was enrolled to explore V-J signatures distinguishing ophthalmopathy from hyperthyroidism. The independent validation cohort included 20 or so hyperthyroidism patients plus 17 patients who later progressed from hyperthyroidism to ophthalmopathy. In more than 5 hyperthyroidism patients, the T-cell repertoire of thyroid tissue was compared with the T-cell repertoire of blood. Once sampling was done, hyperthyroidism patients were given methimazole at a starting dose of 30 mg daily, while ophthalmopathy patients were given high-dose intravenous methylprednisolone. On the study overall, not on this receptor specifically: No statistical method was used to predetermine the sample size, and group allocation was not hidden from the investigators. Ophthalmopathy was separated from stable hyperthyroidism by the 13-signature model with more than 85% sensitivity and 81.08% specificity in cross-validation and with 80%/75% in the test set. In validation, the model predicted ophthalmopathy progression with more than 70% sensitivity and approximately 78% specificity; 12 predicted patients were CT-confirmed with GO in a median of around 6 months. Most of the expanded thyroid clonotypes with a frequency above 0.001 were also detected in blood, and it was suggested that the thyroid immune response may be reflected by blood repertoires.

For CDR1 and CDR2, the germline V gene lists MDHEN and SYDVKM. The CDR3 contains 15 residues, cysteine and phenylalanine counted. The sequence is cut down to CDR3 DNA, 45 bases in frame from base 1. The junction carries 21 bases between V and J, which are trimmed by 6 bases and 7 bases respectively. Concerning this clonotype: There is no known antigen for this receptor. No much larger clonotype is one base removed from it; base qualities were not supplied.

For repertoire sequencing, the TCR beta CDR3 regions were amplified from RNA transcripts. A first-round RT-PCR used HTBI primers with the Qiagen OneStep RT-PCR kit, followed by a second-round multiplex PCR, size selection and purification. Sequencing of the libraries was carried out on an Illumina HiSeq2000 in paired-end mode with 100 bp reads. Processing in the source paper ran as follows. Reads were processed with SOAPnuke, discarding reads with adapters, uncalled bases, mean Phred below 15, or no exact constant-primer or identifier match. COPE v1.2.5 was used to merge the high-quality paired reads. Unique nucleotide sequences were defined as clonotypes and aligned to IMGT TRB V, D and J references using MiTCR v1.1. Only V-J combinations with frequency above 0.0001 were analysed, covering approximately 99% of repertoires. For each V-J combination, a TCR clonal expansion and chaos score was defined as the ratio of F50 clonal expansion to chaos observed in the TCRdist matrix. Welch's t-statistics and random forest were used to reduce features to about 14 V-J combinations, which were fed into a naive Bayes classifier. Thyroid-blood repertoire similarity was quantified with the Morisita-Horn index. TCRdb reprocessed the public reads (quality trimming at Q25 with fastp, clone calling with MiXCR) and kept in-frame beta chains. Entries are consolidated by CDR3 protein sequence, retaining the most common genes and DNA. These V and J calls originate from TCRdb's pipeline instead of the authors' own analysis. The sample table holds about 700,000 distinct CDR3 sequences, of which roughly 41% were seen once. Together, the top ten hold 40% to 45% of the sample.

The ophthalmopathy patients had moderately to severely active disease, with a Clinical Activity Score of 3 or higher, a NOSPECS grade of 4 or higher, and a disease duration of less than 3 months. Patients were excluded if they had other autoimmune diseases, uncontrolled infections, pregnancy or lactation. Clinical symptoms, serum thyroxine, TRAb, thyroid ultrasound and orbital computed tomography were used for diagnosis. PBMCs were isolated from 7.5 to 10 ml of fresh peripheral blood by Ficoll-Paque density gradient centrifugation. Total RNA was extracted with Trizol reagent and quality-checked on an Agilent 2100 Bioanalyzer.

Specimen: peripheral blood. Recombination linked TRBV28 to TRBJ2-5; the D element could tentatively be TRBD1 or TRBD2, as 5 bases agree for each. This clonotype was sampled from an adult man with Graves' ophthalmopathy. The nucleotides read TGTGCCAGCAGACCCGGGACGTGGGGGTCGGGGACCCAGTACTTC. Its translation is CASRPGTWGSGTQYF.